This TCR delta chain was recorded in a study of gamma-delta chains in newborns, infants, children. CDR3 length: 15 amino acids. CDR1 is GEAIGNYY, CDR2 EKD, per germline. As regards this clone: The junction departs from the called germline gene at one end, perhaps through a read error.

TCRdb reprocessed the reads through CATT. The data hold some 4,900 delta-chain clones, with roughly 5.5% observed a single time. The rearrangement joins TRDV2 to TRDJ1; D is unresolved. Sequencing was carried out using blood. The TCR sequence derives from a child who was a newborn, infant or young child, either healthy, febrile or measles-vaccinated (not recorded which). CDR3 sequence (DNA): TGTGCCTGTGACTCTTTAATCTCGTACACCGATGAACTCATCTTT. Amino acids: CACDSLISYTDELIF.